These 2 T cell receptor beta chains came from one sample sequenced in a study of identifying expanded T cells in peripheral blood. Method: immunoSEQ multiplex PCR; TCRdb's copy keeps in-frame clones and lacks some. The sample holds around 90,000 clones, more than 70% seen once. Sample: blood. Receptors originate from a person aged 18 to 75 in good health.

The genes are TRBV29-1 and TRBJ1-2, with 9 positions matching TRBD1. The CDR3 is 14 residues long. Germline CDR1 reads SQVTM; CDR2 reads ANQGSEA. Trimming removed 5 bases from V and 1 base from J; junction bases left unmatched: 5. The DNA of the CDR3 is TGCAGCGTTAAAAGACAGGGGGGTAACTATGGCTACACCTTC. Translating gives CSVKRQGGNYGYTF. Full variable domain (outside the CDR3, taken from reference TRBV29-1 and TRBJ1-2): SAVISQKPSRDICQRGTSLTIQCQVDSQVTMMFWYRQQPGQSLTLIATANQGSEATYESGFVIDKFPISRPNLTFSTLTVSNMSPEDSSIYLCSVKRQGGNYGYTFGSGTRLTVV.

The chain links TRBV9 to TRBJ2-2, with 11 bases aligning to TRBD2. From germline, CDR1 is SGDLS and CDR2 YYNGEE. This CDR3 region has 16 residues. Trimming took 1 base from V and 1 from J; bases not matched to a gene: 0. Written as DNA, the CDR3 is TGTGCCAGCAGCGTACTAGCGGGGGGGAACACCGGGGAGCTGTTTTTT. It codes for CASSVLAGGNTGELFF.